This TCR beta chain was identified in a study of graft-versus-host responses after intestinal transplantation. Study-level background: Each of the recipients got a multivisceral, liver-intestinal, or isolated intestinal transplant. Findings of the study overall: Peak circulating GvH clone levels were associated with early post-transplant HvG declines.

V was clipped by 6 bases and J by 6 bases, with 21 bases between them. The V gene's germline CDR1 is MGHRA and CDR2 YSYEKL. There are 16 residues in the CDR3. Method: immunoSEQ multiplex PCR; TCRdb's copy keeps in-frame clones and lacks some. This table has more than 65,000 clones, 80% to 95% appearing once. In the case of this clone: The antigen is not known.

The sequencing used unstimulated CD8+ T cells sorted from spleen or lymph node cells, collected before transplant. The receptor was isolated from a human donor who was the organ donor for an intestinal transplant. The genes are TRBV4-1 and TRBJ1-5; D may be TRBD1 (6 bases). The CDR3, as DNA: TGCGCCAGCAGTCCTCCGGGACAATGGCTAGCTCAGCCCCAGCATTTT. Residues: CASSPPGQWLAQPQHF.